This record looks at one TCR beta chain sequence and its context. Its matching antigen is unknown. The data derive from a study of early T cells in non-severe SARS-CoV-2 infection. Study-wide context: With bulk RNA from unsorted whole blood as input, sequencing yielded unpaired chains. Overall study results and limits: Private and CD4 specificities were missed by VDJdb matching, which favored anti-spike CD8 responses.

Individual cDNA molecules received unique molecular identifiers. MiXCR was run by TCRdb on the 5' RACE reads, yielding one entry per CDR3 protein. The table shows under 60,000 distinct CDR3 sequences, with about 10% occurring only once. The V gene's germline CDR1 is SEHNR and CDR2 FQNEAQ (reference sequence). J was trimmed by 0 bases and V by 8 bases; bases with no gene match: 6. The CDR3 length is 15 residues. The material was whole blood, obtained at baseline. J is TRBJ2-1 and V is TRBV7-9; 8 nucleotides align to TRBD2. This clonotype was obtained from an adult who was a healthcare worker with PCR-confirmed SARS-CoV-2 infection or an uninfected control (not recorded which). CDR3 sequence (DNA): TGTGCCAGCTCCGGGGCGGGGGGCTCCTACAATGAGCAGTTCTTC. It encodes CASSGAGGSYNEQFF. The entire variable domain, with the rest obtained from reference TRBV7-9 and TRBJ2-1, is as follows: DTGVSQNPRHKITKRGQNVTFRCDPISEHNRLYWYRQTLGQGPEFLTYFQNEAQLEKSRLLSDRFSAERPKGSFSTLEIQRTEQGDSAMYLCASSGAGGSYNEQFFGPGTRLTVL.